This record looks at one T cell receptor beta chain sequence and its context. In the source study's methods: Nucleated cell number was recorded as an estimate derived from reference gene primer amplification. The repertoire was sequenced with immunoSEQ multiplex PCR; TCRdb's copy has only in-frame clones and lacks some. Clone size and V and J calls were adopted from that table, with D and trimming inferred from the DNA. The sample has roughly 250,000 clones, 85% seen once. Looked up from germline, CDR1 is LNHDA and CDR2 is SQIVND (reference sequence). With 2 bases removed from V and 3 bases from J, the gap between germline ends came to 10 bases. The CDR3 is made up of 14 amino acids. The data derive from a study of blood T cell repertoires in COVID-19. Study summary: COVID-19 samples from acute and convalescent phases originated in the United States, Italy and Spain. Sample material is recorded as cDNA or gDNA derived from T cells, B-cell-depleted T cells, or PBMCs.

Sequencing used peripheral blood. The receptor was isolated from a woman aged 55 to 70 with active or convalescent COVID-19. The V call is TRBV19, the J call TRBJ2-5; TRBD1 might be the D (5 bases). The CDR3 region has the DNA TGTGCCAGTAGTATAACGAGGACAAAAGAGACCCAGTACTTC. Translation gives CASSITRTKETQYF.